This entry describes one T cell receptor beta chain. Its antigen is currently unknown. The CDR3 length is 16 residues. V was cut by 1 base and J by 2 bases, with 15 bases left in between. Germline V gene data show CDR1 as SEHNR and CDR2 as FQNEAQ (reference sequence). This sample was included in a study of CD8+ T cells in alopecia areata. Findings and limits, study-wide: Scalp lesions, especially in alopecia totalis/universalis, had higher clonality than normal scalp.

Noted treatment: oral pan-JAK inhibitor, 5-10 mg twice daily. Extracted RNA was reverse transcribed into cDNA, the sequencing template. The assay was immunoSEQ multiplex PCR, and TCRdb's table has in-frame clones only and misses some. The data contain 100,000 to 130,000 clones, around 83% of them singletons. Sequences were derived from CD8+ T cells sorted from blood, sampled at week 24, from a patient treated with tofacitinib. V usage is TRBV7-9 and J usage is TRBJ2-7, with D uncertain. This TCR was recovered from a human donor with alopecia areata. CDR3 bases: TGTGCCAGCAGCTTAGGACGCGGACCGACGACCTACGAGCAGTACTTC. This sequence encodes CASSLGRGPTTYEQYF.